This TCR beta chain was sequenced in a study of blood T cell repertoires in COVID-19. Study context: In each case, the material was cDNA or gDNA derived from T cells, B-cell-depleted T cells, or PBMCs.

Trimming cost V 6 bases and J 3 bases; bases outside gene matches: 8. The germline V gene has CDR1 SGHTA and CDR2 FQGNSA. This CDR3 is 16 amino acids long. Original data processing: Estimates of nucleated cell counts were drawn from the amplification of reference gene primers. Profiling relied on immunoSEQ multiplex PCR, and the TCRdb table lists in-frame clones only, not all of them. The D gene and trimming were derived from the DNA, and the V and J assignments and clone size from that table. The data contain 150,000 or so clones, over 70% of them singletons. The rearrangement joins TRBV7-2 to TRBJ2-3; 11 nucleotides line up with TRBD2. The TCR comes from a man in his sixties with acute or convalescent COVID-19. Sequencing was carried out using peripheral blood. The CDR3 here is CASRQISGGATDTQYF. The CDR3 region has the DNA TGTGCCAGCAGACAAATTAGCGGGGGGGCAACAGATACGCAGTATTTT.